Listed below are T cell receptor beta chains from one sample, sequenced in a study of cytomegalovirus exposure and HLA in healthy donors. Clones were read by immunoSEQ multiplex PCR, and TCRdb kept only the in-frame ones, dropping some. The sample consists of 200,000 or so clones, more than 75% of them appearing once. The sequenced sample was PBMCs. All receptors come from a man younger than 45 in good health and CMV-seronegative. Both conserved end residues are part of each CDR3. Each record gives: V gene, clone size, D gene, J gene, CDR3 DNA, CDR3 protein. A D gene is named only where the DNA matches it firmly. Rows give clone size only sometimes, using once, few, many, or a class for an expanded clone.

V gene: TRBV2; clone size: NA; D gene: TRBD1; J gene: TRBJ2-1; CDR3 DNA: TGTGCCAGCAGTGGGGGACAGGGGTTATACAATGAGCAGTTCTTC; CDR3 protein: CASSGGQGLYNEQFF
V gene: TRBV19; clone size: few; D gene: TRBD1; J gene: TRBJ1-5; CDR3 DNA: TGTGCCAGTAACCCCGGGACAGGGGGATATCAGCCCCAGCATTTT; CDR3 protein: CASNPGTGGYQPQHF
V gene: TRBV7-9; clone size: few; D gene: NA; J gene: TRBJ2-7; CDR3 DNA: TGTGCCAGCAGCTCCGTTTACGAGCAGTACTTC; CDR3 protein: CASSSVYEQYF
V gene: TRBV6-1; clone size: NA; D gene: TRBD2; J gene: TRBJ2-4; CDR3 DNA: TGTGCCAGCAGTGAACTAGCGGGAGGGCTTGCCAAAAACATTCAGTACTTC; CDR3 protein: CASSELAGGLAKNIQYF
V gene: TRBV6-6; clone size: NA; D gene: TRBD2; J gene: TRBJ2-1; CDR3 DNA: TGTGCCAGCAGTGCCCGGGCTAGCGGCACCTACAATGAGCAGTTCTTC; CDR3 protein: CASSARASGTYNEQFF
V gene: TRBV6-4; clone size: NA; D gene: NA; J gene: TRBJ1-1; CDR3 DNA: TGTGCCAGCAGTGATAGGGCAGGGGTGAACACTGAAGCTTTCTTT; CDR3 protein: CASSDRAGVNTEAFF
V gene: TRBV10-3; clone size: NA; D gene: TRBD1; J gene: TRBJ1-1; CDR3 DNA: TGTGCCATCAGAGCTACAGGGGTTGGGACTGAAGCTTTCTTT; CDR3 protein: CAIRATGVGTEAFF
V gene: TRBV5-4; clone size: few; D gene: NA; J gene: TRBJ1-5; CDR3 DNA: TGTGCCAGCAGCTGGGGGGGGCTAAGCAATCAGCCCCAGCATTTT; CDR3 protein: CASSWGGLSNQPQHF
V gene: TRBV4-1; clone size: NA; D gene: TRBD2; J gene: TRBJ2-5; CDR3 DNA: TGCGCCAGCAGCCAAGATCGGGCGGGGACTAGCGGGGAAGAGACCCAGTACTTC; CDR3 protein: CASSQDRAGTSGEETQYF
V gene: TRBV30; clone size: NA; D gene: TRBD2; J gene: TRBJ2-1; CDR3 DNA: TGTGCCTGGAGTCAGGTGGAAAGCGGGAGGAGAGAGCAGTTCTTC; CDR3 protein: CAWSQVESGRREQFF
V gene: TRBV6-1; clone size: NA; D gene: NA; J gene: TRBJ1-5; CDR3 DNA: TGTGCCAGCATCGGACCCGGGATCAATCAGCCCCAGCATTTT; CDR3 protein: CASIGPGINQPQHF
V gene: TRBV30; clone size: NA; D gene: TRBD1; J gene: TRBJ1-1; CDR3 DNA: TGTGCCTGGAGCAGAGGGACAGGGAACACTGAAGCTTTCTTT; CDR3 protein: CAWSRGTGNTEAFF
V gene: TRBV15; clone size: NA; D gene: NA; J gene: TRBJ1-4; CDR3 DNA: TGTGCCACCAGCAACCTAGGGGGGGCTGGGGCTAATGAAAAACTGTTTTTT; CDR3 protein: CATSNLGGAGANEKLFF
V gene: TRBV6-1; clone size: NA; D gene: NA; J gene: TRBJ2-7; CDR3 DNA: TGTGCCAGCAGTGAAGTGGCGGACTCCTACGAGCAGTACTTC; CDR3 protein: CASSEVADSYEQYF
V gene: TRBV18; clone size: NA; D gene: TRBD1; J gene: TRBJ2-7; CDR3 DNA: TGTGCCAGCTCACTGGGTCGCAGGGGGACGATCTACGAGCAGTACTTC; CDR3 protein: CASSLGRRGTIYEQYF
V gene: TRBV18; clone size: NA; D gene: TRBD1; J gene: TRBJ2-7; CDR3 DNA: TGTGCCAGCTCACCACGGACAGGGACCGACGAGCAGTACTTC; CDR3 protein: CASSPRTGTDEQYF
V gene: TRBV4-3; clone size: NA; D gene: NA; J gene: TRBJ1-4; CDR3 DNA: TGCGCCAGCAGCCAAGACCTTCCAACGGCGGCTAATGAAAAACTGTTTTTT; CDR3 protein: CASSQDLPTAANEKLFF
V gene: TRBV20-1; clone size: few; D gene: NA; J gene: TRBJ1-2; CDR3 DNA: TGCAGTGCTGTAGATGGCTACACCTTC; CDR3 protein: CSAVDGYTF
V gene: TRBV15; clone size: NA; D gene: NA; J gene: TRBJ1-1; CDR3 DNA: TGTGCCACCAGCAGCCCGGGTGAGAACACTGAAGCTTTCTTT; CDR3 protein: CATSSPGENTEAFF
V gene: TRBV27; clone size: NA; D gene: TRBD1; J gene: TRBJ2-2; CDR3 DNA: TGTGCCAGCAGTAAACGGACCGGGACAGGGACCACCGGGGAGCTGTTTTTT; CDR3 protein: CASSKRTGTGTTGELFF
V gene: TRBV4-3; clone size: NA; D gene: NA; J gene: TRBJ2-1; CDR3 DNA: TGCGCCAGCAGCCTAGACAATGAGCAGTTCTTC; CDR3 protein: CASSLDNEQFF
V gene: TRBV19; clone size: NA; D gene: NA; J gene: TRBJ1-5; CDR3 DNA: TGTGCCAGTAGCCTCGGAGGGAGAGGGGATCAGCCCCAGCATTTT; CDR3 protein: CASSLGGRGDQPQHF
V gene: TRBV28; clone size: NA; D gene: TRBD2; J gene: TRBJ2-1; CDR3 DNA: TGTGCCAGCAGTTTAGCCTCGGGACTAGCGGGGTCGAATGAGCAGTTCTTC; CDR3 protein: CASSLASGLAGSNEQFF
V gene: TRBV7-8; clone size: NA; D gene: NA; J gene: TRBJ2-1; CDR3 DNA: TGTGCCAGCAGCTTAGGACCCCGGAGGGACAGCCAAAACAATGAGCAGTTCTTC; CDR3 protein: CASSLGPRRDSQNNEQFF
V gene: TRBV7-9; clone size: NA; D gene: NA; J gene: TRBJ2-2; CDR3 DNA: TGTGCCAGCAGCTTTTGGGCGTCGAACACCGGGGAGCTGTTTTTT; CDR3 protein: CASSFWASNTGELFF
V gene: TRBV4-3; clone size: NA; D gene: TRBD2; J gene: TRBJ2-7; CDR3 DNA: TGCGCCAGCAGTCTCACTAGCGGGGGACTCGGGGACTACGAGCAGTACTTC; CDR3 protein: CASSLTSGGLGDYEQYF
V gene: TRBV4-2; clone size: NA; D gene: TRBD2; J gene: TRBJ2-1; CDR3 DNA: TGTGCCAGCAGCCAAGATATAGCGGGAGGGCCCCGGGGCAATGAGCAGTTCTTC; CDR3 protein: CASSQDIAGGPRGNEQFF
V gene: TRBV30; clone size: NA; D gene: TRBD1; J gene: TRBJ1-2; CDR3 DNA: TGTGCCTGGAGTACAGACAGGGAAGGTCGCTATGGCTACACCTTC; CDR3 protein: CAWSTDREGRYGYTF
V gene: TRBV28; clone size: NA; D gene: NA; J gene: TRBJ1-2; CDR3 DNA: TGTGCCAGCAGTTTAGGGGGCGACTATGGCTACACCTTC; CDR3 protein: CASSLGGDYGYTF
V gene: TRBV30; clone size: NA; D gene: TRBD2; J gene: TRBJ2-7; CDR3 DNA: TGTGCCTGGAGTACACCACGGACTAGTCCCTCCTACGAGCAGTACTTC; CDR3 protein: CAWSTPRTSPSYEQYF
V gene: TRBV11-3; clone size: NA; D gene: NA; J gene: TRBJ1-2; CDR3 DNA: TGTGCCAGCAGCTTAGATACGGGGATATATGGCTACACCTTC; CDR3 protein: CASSLDTGIYGYTF
V gene: TRBV20-1; clone size: once; D gene: NA; J gene: TRBJ1-3; CDR3 DNA: TGCAGTGCCATTAGTGGAAACACCATATATTTT; CDR3 protein: CSAISGNTIYF
V gene: TRBV7-9; clone size: NA; D gene: TRBD2; J gene: TRBJ2-1; CDR3 DNA: TGTGCCAGCAGCTTAGAGCTAGCGGGTGCCCCTCTAGGGTTCTTC; CDR3 protein: CASSLELAGAPLGFF
V gene: TRBV10-1; clone size: once; D gene: NA; J gene: TRBJ2-3; CDR3 DNA: TGCGCCAGCAGCGAAACCGGGACAATTTCCACAGATACGCAGTATTTT; CDR3 protein: CASSETGTISTDTQYF
V gene: TRBV19; clone size: NA; D gene: NA; J gene: TRBJ1-4; CDR3 DNA: TGTGCCAGTCAGAGGGCGACTAATGAAAAACTGTTTTTT; CDR3 protein: CASQRATNEKLFF
V gene: TRBV30; clone size: NA; D gene: NA; J gene: TRBJ2-3; CDR3 DNA: TGTGCCTGGAGCAGGGTAGGGGTCACAGATACGCAGTATTTT; CDR3 protein: CAWSRVGVTDTQYF
V gene: TRBV7-9; clone size: NA; D gene: TRBD2; J gene: TRBJ2-1; CDR3 DNA: TGTGCCAGCAGCGGTCGGGAAGAGGGACTAGCGGGCTACAATGAGCAGTTCTTC; CDR3 protein: CASSGREEGLAGYNEQFF
V gene: TRBV6-5; clone size: NA; D gene: NA; J gene: TRBJ1-1; CDR3 DNA: TGTGCCAGCAGTTACGGGGGGGCCGGGACTGAAGCTTTCTTT; CDR3 protein: CASSYGGAGTEAFF
V gene: TRBV6-5; clone size: NA; D gene: NA; J gene: TRBJ1-5; CDR3 DNA: TGTGCCAGCAGTCTAAATCGACCGACTAATCAGCCCCAGCATTTT; CDR3 protein: CASSLNRPTNQPQHF